Described below is a single T cell receptor beta chain sequence and its context. The data were taken from a study of blood T cell repertoires in COVID-19. Overall study: COVID-19 samples from acute and convalescent phases originated in the United States, Italy and Spain. In each case, the material was cDNA or gDNA derived from T cells, B-cell-depleted T cells, or PBMCs.

As processed by the authors: Amplification of reference gene primers provided the estimated nucleated cell counts. Repertoires were generated with immunoSEQ multiplex PCR, while TCRdb's copy carries only in-frame clones and drops some. V and J calls and clone size are copied from that table; D and trimming were computed from the DNA. There are 75,000 to 95,000 clones in the sample; around 86% occur only once, and more than 0.95% lies in the top ten. Per germline, CDR1 MNHEY and CDR2 SMNVEV (reference sequence). Trimming pared 5 bases from V and 2 bases from J, leaving 12 bases between. This CDR3 has 14 amino acids.

J is TRBJ1-1 and V is TRBV27; D might be TRBD1 (5 bases). Sample: peripheral blood. The TCR originated in a human donor in a cohort sampled during active COVID-19. The CDR3 loop reads CASSPATANTEAFF. In nucleotides, the CDR3 is TGTGCCAGCAGTCCAGCGACAGCAAACACTGAAGCTTTCTTT.